Following are 13 T cell receptor beta chains from one sample sequenced in a study of blood T cells in healthy people across ages. A second roughly 6 to 12 cycle PCR used barcoded and J-beta primers. TCRdb ran MiXCR on the 5' RACE reads and lists one entry per CDR3 protein. This table holds 700,000 or so distinct CDR3 sequences, roughly two fifths found once. The sequenced material came from blood. These receptors were obtained from an older man in good health.

This clonotype was detected a few times. This chain links TRBV4-1 with TRBJ2-1, with D tentatively TRBD2 (5 bases). This CDR3 has 16 residues. Germline V lookup: CDR1 MGHRA, CDR2 YSYEKL. Between the trimmed V and J ends, which lost 3 bases and 2 bases, there was a span of 14 bases. Written as DNA, the CDR3 is TGCGCCAGCAGCCAGCAAGTCGGACTCACCTACAATGAGCAGTTCTTC. Translating it yields CASSQQVGLTYNEQFF.

To note about this clonotype: Possible read error: a much larger clone is one base away. This rearrangement joins TRBV20-1 to TRBJ2-5; D is unresolved. The J call could be wrong; TRBJ2-1 is a better fit for the DNA end. The length of the CDR3 is 13 residues. The germline gives CDR1 DFQATT, CDR2 SNEGSKA (reference sequence). The CDR3 region has the DNA TGCAGTGCCTCCCAAGCTGCCGAATACGAGCAGTTCTTC. Protein: CSASQAAEYEQFF.

The chain joins TRBV29-1 to TRBJ2-5; D is ambiguous. CDR3 length equals 12 residues. Germline V gene lookup returns CDR1 SQVTM and CDR2 ANQGSEA. Trimming left V 4 bases short and J 0 bases short, with 6 bases between. CDR3 in amino acids: CSVVGNQETQYF. DNA for the CDR3: TGCAGCGTTGTTGGGAACCAAGAGACCCAGTACTTC.

The chain has TRBV7-3 and TRBJ2-1, with TRBD2 matching 8 bases. Looked up from germline, CDR1 is SGHTA and CDR2 is FQGTGA. This CDR3 spans 14 amino acids. V lost 5 bases and J lost 6; bases outside the gene matches: 6. CDR3 nucleotide sequence: TGTGCCAGCAGCCATAAGCGGGAGTCCAATGAGCAGTTCTTC. Its translation: CASSHKRESNEQFF.

This clonotype was detected only a few times. The chain uses TRBV7-3 and TRBJ2-7; 8 bases line up with TRBD2. CDR3 length: 15 residues. V gave up 0 bases and J gave up 7 bases; unmatched junction bases: 8. The germline V gene has CDR1 SGHTA and CDR2 FQGTGA. This CDR3 is CASSLTSGSYNEQYF. CDR3 DNA sequence: TGTGCCAGCAGCTTAACCAGCGGGAGCTACAATGAGCAGTACTTC.

J is TRBJ2-3 and V is TRBV18; 7 bases line up with TRBD2. This CDR3 contains 14 residues. CDR1 and CDR2 (germline): KGHSH, LQKENI. V lost 4 bases to trimming and J lost 2 bases; unmatched junction nucleotides: 3. The CDR3, as DNA: TGTGCCAGCTCACGACGGGAGGCCACAGATACGCAGTATTTT. Translated: CASSRREATDTQYF.

The chain carries TRBV12-3 or TRBV12-4 and TRBJ2-3, with D tentatively TRBD1 or TRBD2 (5 bases each). Trimming left V 5 bases short and J 3 bases short, with 12 bases between. The CDR3 totals 14 residues. DNA of the CDR3: TGTGCCAGCAGTATAAGGGACCAAACAGATACGCAGTATTTT. As protein: CASSIRDQTDTQYF.

About this clonotype itself: A much larger clone is a single base away; this may be a read error. The chain links TRBV29-1 to TRBJ2-5, with D tentatively TRBD1 (6 bases). Germline lookup yields CDR1 SQVTM and CDR2 ANQGSEA. The CDR3 runs 13 residues. V dropped 7 bases and J dropped 13 bases, with 25 bases sitting between them. The CDR3 bases are TGCAGCGGTCGGGACAACCTCCTGGGGGAGCGGTACTTC. Translation: CSGRDNLLGERYF. Based on the CDR3 plus reference TRBV29-1 and TRBJ2-5, the full variable domain is SAVISQKPSRDICQRGTSLTIQCQVDSQVTMMFWYRQQPGQSLTLIATANQGSEATYESGFVIDKFPISRPNLTFSTLTVSNMSPEDSSIYLCSGRDNLLGERYFGPGTRLLVL.

The chain combines TRBV3-1 with TRBJ2-3; D is possibly TRBD2 (5 bases). The germline V and J ends were trimmed by 3 bases and 3 bases, with 10 bases remaining between them. The CDR3 length is 14 residues. Germline V gene lookup returns CDR1 LGHDT and CDR2 YNNKEL (reference sequence). CDR3 residues: CASSQELVTDTQYF. CDR3 DNA: TGTGCCAGCAGCCAGGAACTAGTGACAGATACGCAGTATTTT.

There are many counts of this clonotype. The chain is built from TRBV28 and TRBJ2-3; 8 bases map to TRBD1. Germline-derived CDR1 and CDR2 are MDHEN and SYDVKM. This CDR3 is 13 amino acids long. The V gene end was trimmed by 6 bases and the J gene end by 4 bases; junction bases not matched to a gene: 3. CDR3 bases: TGTGCCAGCAGACAGGGGGGATCAGATACGCAGTATTTT. Translated, it gives CASRQGGSDTQYF.

DNA of the CDR3: TGCAGTGCTAGAGATCCTAGCGGGAGGCTTGACAATGAGCAGTACTTC. It specifies CSARDPSGRLDNEQYF. The rearrangement links TRBV20-1 to TRBJ2-5, with 11 bases that match TRBD2. Germline CDR1 reads DFQATT; CDR2 reads SNEGSKA (reference sequence). The V gene end was trimmed by 0 bases and the J gene end by 11 bases; junction bases not matched to a gene: 14. This CDR3 region has 16 residues.

The rearrangement uses TRBV7-9 and TRBJ1-1; 9 bases fit TRBD1. There are 18 residues in the CDR3. V lost 1 base to trimming and J lost 3 bases; unmatched junction nucleotides: 12. The germline V gene has CDR1 SEHNR and CDR2 FQNEAQ (reference sequence). CDR3 bases: TGTGCCAGCAGCTTAGGTCGGGACAGGGAGTGGGAGGACACTGAAGCTTTCTTT. The encoded protein is CASSLGRDREWEDTEAFF.

With regard to this clonotype: Germline is not matched at one junction end, which may reflect a read error. The chain links TRBV29-1 to TRBJ2-7, with 9 bases lining up with TRBD1. Germline V gene lookup returns CDR1 SQVTM and CDR2 ANQGSEA. The CDR3 contains 13 residues. The CDR3 is CNVGSTGGYEQYF. Here the CDR3 DNA reads TGCAACGTTGGTTCGACAGGGGGTTACGAGCAGTACTTC.